This T cell receptor beta chain was documented in a study of blood T cell repertoires in COVID-19 (dated by TCRdb to 2020 to 2022). General notes on the study: The collaborator samples originated in the United States, Italy and Spain and spanned the acute and convalescent phases of COVID-19. The material from the prospective study consisted of cDNA or gDNA derived from T cells, B-cell-depleted T cells, or PBMCs. Where available, HLA class I and class II types were obtained from metadata supplied by the sample provider rather than from assay-based typing. The repertoires were released in a freely available public database meant as a resource for research on the immune response to SARS-CoV-2. Samples were obtained from the ongoing ImmuneRACE study (first 160 participants) and from over 1,000 subjects provided by 6 global collaborators. Subjects who had been exposed to COVID-19, were actively infected with it, or had recovered from it provided the deeply sampled blood TCRbeta repertoires that made up the dataset. The sample metadata nearly always contained a de-identified subject ID, COVID-19 status, age in years and sex.

One collaborating source in Seattle enrolled patients while the patients were actively infected and followed the patients over time throughout the course of disease. Each collaborating institution followed its own protocols to collect whole blood in K2EDTA tubes. For TCRbeta analysis, collaborator samples were shipped as frozen whole blood, as isolated PBMCs, or as DNA extracted from either sample type. Notes on this clone: Its specific antigen is unknown. No quality values exist for individual bases; no much larger clone is one base distant.

The immunoSEQ Assay, a bias-controlled multiplex PCR, was used to amplify TCRbeta CDR3 regions from genomic DNA. The original pipeline was this. Within the assay, amplification of reference gene primers was used to estimate how many nucleated cells each sample contained. To quantify the absolute abundance of each unique TCRbeta CDR3 rearrangement, sequence reads were collapsed and filtered. For each sample, productive Simpson clonality was calculated as the square root of Simpson's diversity index over productive rearrangements. Drawn from immuneACCESS, this table holds only the in-frame rearrangements with V and J called that TCRdb kept. Clones are partly lost; checked studies trace under half to an unresolved V gene and leave the rest unexplained. Clone size and V and J calls were adopted from that table, with D and trimming inferred from the DNA. The sample includes more than 150,000 clones, with 81% observed a single time. The ten largest clonotypes hold about 12% of the sample.

Overall results and qualifications from the work: The amount of clinical and demographic metadata varied by source and participant and was provided uncurated.

The CDR3 contains 16 residues, cysteine and phenylalanine counted. Only the CDR3 region is kept as DNA, spanning 48 bases read in frame from base 1. The germline V gene gives CDR1 as MGHRA and CDR2 as YSYEKL. Trimming costs V 0 bases and J 2 bases, and their ends lie 12 bases apart. The sequence was obtained from an elderly woman with COVID-19, enrolled during active disease. The chain was built from TRBV4-1 and TRBJ2-3; the D gene assignment is ambiguous. The sequencing sample was made of peripheral blood. The nucleotide sequence is TGCGCCAGCAGCCAAGATAAAAACTTTTACACAGATACGCAGTATTTT. Protein translation: CASSQDKNFYTDTQYF.